This TCR beta chain was retrieved from a study of blood T cell repertoires in COVID-19. Study-level information: COVID-19 samples, acute and convalescent, were from the United States, Italy and Spain. PBMCs, B-cell-depleted T cells, or T cells provided the cDNA or gDNA that made up the material.

The authors' processing: Estimation of nucleated cell counts was performed using reference gene primer amplification. This table comes from immunoSEQ multiplex PCR, and its TCRdb copy is limited to in-frame clones, with some not included. V and J calls and clone size are copied from that table; D and trimming were computed from the DNA. The sample yields under 300,000 clones, roughly 86% seen once. With V trimmed by 5 bases and J by 6 bases, 6 bases remained unmatched. Germline V gene data show CDR1 as WNHNN and CDR2 as SYGVQD (reference sequence). The CDR3 has 14 amino acids. The sample comprised peripheral blood. The TCR was taken from an elderly man with acute or convalescent COVID-19. The rearrangement links TRBV10-1 to TRBJ2-7; TRBD1 agrees at 11 bases. CDR3 protein: CASSSGQGVGEQYF. CDR3 nucleotides: TGCGCCAGCAGTTCGGGACAGGGGGTTGGCGAGCAGTACTTC.